These 24 T cell receptor beta chains share one sample of origin, sequenced in a study of T-cell reconstitution after alpha-beta-depleted transplantation in children. For TCRbeta, the library was prepared with unique molecular identifiers. Using its own MiXCR run on the PCR reads, TCRdb lists one record per CDR3 protein. Altogether 120,000 to 150,000 distinct CDR3 sequences are present, 8% to 10% being singletons, with the ten largest covering 15% to 20%. The specimen was PBMCs, mostly from graft donor cells, collected 180 days after TCRalphabeta/CD19-depleted stem cell transplant. The receptors here all came from a female patient between 2 and 15 years old who had a stem cell transplant for congenital amegakaryocytic thrombocytopenia, so the T cells may come from the graft donor.

The chain recombines TRBV7-9 with TRBJ1-1; D unclear. The V gene's germline CDR1 is SEHNR and CDR2 FQNEAQ (reference sequence). The CDR3 runs 15 residues. V was pared by 5 bases and J by 1 base, with 14 bases between. The CDR3 region has the DNA TGTGCCAGCAGCACCGTTTTGGGAGGGAACACTGAAGCTTTCTTT. Protein sequence: CASSTVLGGNTEAFF.

This clonotype turned up a few times. The genes are TRBV7-6 and TRBJ1-1; TRBD1 matches at 8 bases. Germline CDR1 is SGHVS and CDR2 is FNYEAQ. This CDR3 spans 13 amino acids. The trim removed 7 bases at V and 6 bases at J, leaving 7 bases unmatched. The CDR3 sequence: CASTMTGAAEAFF. CDR3 in DNA: TGTGCCAGCACCATGACAGGGGCGGCTGAAGCTTTCTTT.

This clonotype was observed a few times. This sequence joins TRBV29-1 and TRBJ2-3, with 12 bases lining up with TRBD2. Germline V lookup: CDR1 SQVTM, CDR2 ANQGSEA. Losses at the gene ends were 5 bases for V and 4 bases for J; bases not matched to a gene: 4. The CDR3 sequence is 14 residues long. The CDR3 spells CSVRLAGASDTQYF. For the CDR3, the DNA is TGCAGCGTTCGACTAGCGGGAGCCTCAGATACGCAGTATTTT.

This clonotype was recorded many times. V and J are TRBV20-1 and TRBJ1-1; weak D call: TRBD1 (6 bases). The germline V and J ends were trimmed by 5 bases and 3 bases, with 16 bases remaining between them. Looked up from germline, CDR1 is DFQATT and CDR2 is SNEGSKA (reference sequence). There are 14 residues in the CDR3. CDR3 in DNA: TGCAGTGCTGAAAAAGACAGGCCACACACTGAAGCTTTCTTT. Protein: CSAEKDRPHTEAFF.

A remark on this clonotype: Its ends do not fully match the called genes, so a read error is possible. This rearrangement joins TRBV30 to TRBJ2-5; 8 bases are a match to TRBD2. CDR3 length: 16 residues. Germline V CDR1 and CDR2: GTSNPN, SVGIG (reference sequence). Here the CDR3 DNA reads TGTGCCTGGAGTGTACCGAGCGGGAGATCGGGAGAGACCAAGTACTTC. Its protein is CAWSVPSGRSGETKYF.

V is TRBV29-1 and J is TRBJ1-2; no firm D call. CDR1 is SQVTM, CDR2 ANQGSEA, per germline. This CDR3 contains 11 residues. V was cut by 1 base and J by 6 bases, with 6 bases left in between. CDR3 nucleotide sequence: TGCAGCGTTGAAGGCCTCGATGGCTACACCTTC. Translating it yields CSVEGLDGYTF.

At least ten counts were recorded for this clonotype. The rearrangement uses TRBV12-3 or TRBV12-4 and TRBJ1-2, with D unclear. There are 15 residues in the CDR3. Trimming removed 8 bases from V and 0 bases from J, with 16 bases in between. CDR3 in amino acids: CASSLVASANYGYTF. CDR3 bases: TGTGCCAGCTCCCTCGTAGCCAGCGCTAACTATGGCTACACCTTC.

This clonotype came up many times. The CDR3 sequence: CASSAGDQPQHF. In DNA, the CDR3 is TGTGCCAGCAGCGCCGGGGATCAGCCCCAGCATTTT. The chain combines TRBV28 with TRBJ1-5; D gene ambiguous. V was trimmed by 6 bases and J by 5 bases, leaving 8 bases between them. In germline, CDR1 is MDHEN, CDR2 SYDVKM. The CDR3 is 12 amino acids. The whole variable domain, remainder taken from reference TRBV28 and TRBJ1-5, is DVKVTQSSRYLVKRTGEKVFLECVQDMDHENMFWYRQDPGLGLRLIYFSYDVKMKEKGDIPEGYSVSREKKERFSLILESASTNQTSMYLCASSAGDQPQHFGDGTRLSIL.

This clonotype has only a few counts. The chain employs TRBV25-1 and TRBJ2-3; D not resolved. CDR1 MGHDK and CDR2 SYGVNS come from the germline V gene. The CDR3 is 15 residues long. V lost 1 base, J lost 2 bases, and 10 bases lay in between. This CDR3 is CASSESTTSTDTQYF. CDR3 DNA: TGTGCCAGCAGTGAATCGACGACTTCCACAGATACGCAGTATTTT.

The chain combines TRBV29-1 with TRBJ2-5; D is ambiguous. The germline CDR1 and CDR2 sequences are SQVTM and ANQGSEA. V lost 1 base and J lost 5, with 14 bases in between. The CDR3 is 14 amino acids. In DNA form, the CDR3 reads TGCAGCGTTGAAGTCGTAGCTAACCTGGAGACCCAGTACTTC. As protein: CSVEVVANLETQYF.

Concerning this clonotype: Possible read error: a much larger clone is one base away. The chain has TRBV3-1 and TRBJ1-1; possible D gene TRBD1, 5 bases. The CDR3 covers 15 residues. Looked up from germline, CDR1 is LGHDT and CDR2 is YNNKEL (reference sequence). V was shortened by 8 bases and J by 3 bases, with 19 bases between the two germline ends. Here the CDR3 DNA reads TGTGCCAGCTGCCTAGGCCGGGGGTGGGACACTGAAGCTTTCTTT. Protein sequence: CASCLGRGWDTEAFF.

This clonotype showed up just a few times. The V and J genes are TRBV20-1 and TRBJ2-1; the match to TRBD2 covers 15 bases. Germline trimming cut 3 bases from V and 4 bases from J; bases unmatched to any gene: 7. CDR1 DFQATT and CDR2 SNEGSKA come from the germline V gene (reference sequence). CDR3 length: 17 residues. The CDR3 region has the DNA TGCAGTGCTAGTGGACTAGCGGGGGGGCCCGGGTACAATGAGCAGTTCTTC. This gives the protein CSASGLAGGPGYNEQFF.

The rearrangement links TRBV20-1 to TRBJ1-2, with D uncertain. This CDR3 has 13 amino acids. In germline, CDR1 is DFQATT, CDR2 SNEGSKA (reference sequence). V was clipped by 3 bases and J by 3 bases, with 11 bases between them. The CDR3 loop reads CSASISGHYGYTF. The CDR3 DNA reads as TGCAGTGCTAGTATTTCCGGACACTATGGCTACACCTTC.

This clonotype was counted at least ten times. CDR3 nucleotides: TGTGCCAGCAGCCGGGAACGGATTTATAATTCACCCCTCCACTTT. Amino acids: CASSRERIYNSPLHF. The V call is TRBV4-2, the J call TRBJ1-6; D is uncertain. This CDR3 has 15 residues. V was cut by 4 bases and J by 4 bases, with 11 bases left in between. Germline-derived CDR1 and CDR2 are LGHNA and YNFKEQ.

This chain links TRBV28 with TRBJ2-2; unclear D gene. This CDR3 is 17 amino acids long. V was trimmed by 4 bases and J by 0 bases, leaving 15 bases between them. The V gene's germline CDR1 is MDHEN and CDR2 SYDVKM. The CDR3 region is CASSYFTRAANTGELFF. The CDR3 DNA reads TGTGCCAGCAGTTATTTCACGAGAGCCGCGAACACCGGGGAGCTGTTTTTT.

Turning to this clonotype: The junction departs from the called germline gene at one end, perhaps through a read error. The chain joins TRBV3-1 to TRBJ2-5, with 7 bases matching TRBD1. The CDR3 loop spans 15 amino acids. Germline values: CDR1 LGHDT, CDR2 YNNKEL (reference sequence). CDR3 loop: CATSQDRVSQETQYF. The DNA of the CDR3 is TGTGCCACCAGCCAAGACAGGGTCTCCCAAGAGACCCAGTACTTC.

This clonotype appeared a few times. V is TRBV2 and J is TRBJ1-6; D is perhaps TRBD1 (6 bases). CDR1 SNHLY and CDR2 FYNNEI come from the germline V gene. Trimming pared 4 bases from V and 10 bases from J, leaving 11 bases between. The CDR3 sequence is 13 residues long. Here the CDR3 reads CASSGTVRSPLHF. DNA for the CDR3: TGTGCCAGCAGTGGGACAGTGAGATCACCCCTCCACTTT. The full variable domain, its missing parts supplied by reference TRBV2 and TRBJ1-6, is EPEVTQTPSHQVTQMGQEVILRCVPISNHLYFYWYRQILGQKVEFLVSFYNNEISEKSEIFDDQFSVERPDGSNFTLKIRSTKLEDSAMYFCASSGTVRSPLHFGNGTRLTVT.

The CDR3 loop is CASSPQAGDEAFF. The CDR3, as DNA: TGTGCCAGCAGCCCTCAAGCCGGGGATGAAGCTTTCTTT. J is TRBJ1-1 and V is TRBV7-2; D is uncertain. The CDR3 contains 13 residues. The germline V gene encodes CDR1 SGHTA and CDR2 FQGNSA. The V end lost 5 bases, the J end lost 7 bases, and 14 bases lay between the germline ends.

This clonotype showed up many times. V gene TRBV6-4 combines with J gene TRBJ1-1; D call uncertain. Germline values: CDR1 MRHNA, CDR2 SNTAGT. Trimming took off 4 bases at V and 3 bases at J, with 12 bases between the two ends. The CDR3 is made up of 14 amino acids. The DNA for the CDR3 is TGTGCCAGCAGTGGAGAAGTCGGGGACACTGAAGCTTTCTTT. It is translated as CASSGEVGDTEAFF.

This clonotype was seen ten or more times. This rearrangement joins TRBV4-1 to TRBJ2-3, with D hard to call. V was pared by 4 bases and J by 2 bases, with 7 bases between. The CDR3 extends over 13 amino acids. CDR1 is MGHRA and CDR2 is YSYEKL in the germline V gene. Written as DNA, the CDR3 is TGCGCCAGCAGCCCCACATACACAGATACGCAGTATTTT. The encoded protein is CASSPTYTDTQYF.

This clonotype was seen ten or more times. The V and J genes are TRBV28 and TRBJ2-5; D is unclear. The CDR3 loop spans 13 amino acids. V was shortened by 2 bases and J by 1 base, with 5 bases between the two germline ends. The germline gives CDR1 MDHEN, CDR2 SYDVKM. CDR3: CASSLQVQETQYF. The CDR3 DNA reads TGTGCCAGCAGTTTACAAGTCCAAGAGACCCAGTACTTC.

The genes are TRBV7-9 and TRBJ1-4; D unclear. Trimming stripped 3 bases from V and 7 bases from J, with 3 bases between. The CDR3 length is 11 residues. The germline gives CDR1 SEHNR, CDR2 FQNEAQ (reference sequence). DNA of the CDR3: TGTGCCAGCAGCTTCCGTGAAAAACTGTTTTTT. Protein sequence: CASSFREKLFF.

At least ten counts were recorded for this clonotype. This rearrangement joins TRBV10-3 to TRBJ1-2; maybe TRBD1 (6 bases). V was cut by 6 bases and J by 6 bases, with 8 bases left in between. CDR1 ENHRY and CDR2 SYGVKD come from the germline V gene. CDR3 length: 11 residues. CDR3 residues: CAIRGGNGYTF. The CDR3 coding sequence is TGTGCCATCAGAGGGGGGAATGGCTACACCTTC.

The gene calls are TRBV20-1 and TRBJ2-7; no clear D. Deletions cut 0 bases from V and 5 bases from J, with 14 bases between. Germline V gene data show CDR1 as DFQATT and CDR2 as SNEGSKA (reference sequence). The CDR3 is 14 amino acids. The CDR3 here is CSARDQAYLNEQYF. The CDR3 region has the DNA TGCAGTGCTAGAGATCAGGCCTATCTCAACGAGCAGTACTTC.